These 13 T cell receptor beta chains share one sample of origin, sequenced in a study of T-cell reconstitution after alpha-beta-depleted transplantation in children. The authors prepared the TCRbeta library with unique molecular identifiers. Each CDR3 protein is one row after TCRdb ran MiXCR on the PCR reads. This table has about 500,000 distinct CDR3 sequences, 9.5% to 12% appearing once. Here the sequenced sample was PBMCs, mostly from graft donor cells, taken 180 days after TCRalphabeta/CD19-depleted stem cell transplant. All receptors derive from a female patient aged 2-10 years who had a stem cell transplant for aplastic anemia, so the T cells may come from the graft donor.

V usage is TRBV28 and J usage is TRBJ2-7; 8 nucleotides agree with TRBD1. The germline CDR1 and CDR2 sequences are MDHEN and SYDVKM. The CDR3 is 15 residues long. The J segment lost 6 bases and the V segment lost 1 base, leaving 8 bases of the junction unmatched. DNA of the CDR3: TGTGCCAGCAGTTTATTCGAGACAGGGGCCTCCGAGCAGTACTTC. It codes for CASSLFETGASEQYF. Together with reference TRBV28 and TRBJ2-7, the CDR3 gives the full variable domain: DVKVTQSSRYLVKRTGEKVFLECVQDMDHENMFWYRQDPGLGLRLIYFSYDVKMKEKGDIPEGYSVSREKKERFSLILESASTNQTSMYLCASSLFETGASEQYFGPGTRLTVT.

The sample holds a few counts of this clonotype. This chain links TRBV18 with TRBJ1-5, with D possibly matching TRBD1 (6 bases). This CDR3 has 14 amino acids. V was clipped by 2 bases and J by 9 bases, with 14 bases between them. The germline V gene encodes CDR1 KGHSH and CDR2 LQKENI. For the CDR3, the DNA is TGTGCCAGCTCACCAGCAGGGGTGGAGCGGCCCCAGCATTTT. Amino acid sequence: CASSPAGVERPQHF.

This clonotype was counted a few times. V and J are TRBV7-2 and TRBJ2-6; 10 nucleotides line up with TRBD2. This CDR3 region has 18 residues. Germline V gene sequence: CDR1 SGHTA, CDR2 FQGNSA. J gave up 1 base and V 0 bases, and 3 bases lay outside the gene matches. The CDR3 DNA follows: TGTGCCAGCAGCTTAGCGCTAGCGGGAGTTTCTGGGGCCAACGTCCTGACTTTC. The encoded protein is CASSLALAGVSGANVLTF.

The V and J genes are TRBV13 and TRBJ1-5, with D uncertain. The germline gives CDR1 PRHDT, CDR2 FYEKMQ (reference sequence). Trimming pared 5 bases from V and 0 bases from J, leaving 11 bases between. This CDR3 spans 15 amino acids. The CDR3 DNA sequence: TGTGCCAGCAGCGAGGGAGTTTATAGCAATCAGCCCCAGCATTTT. Translated, it gives CASSEGVYSNQPQHF.

This clonotype was observed at least ten times. The chain couples TRBV6-5 to TRBJ2-1; D is uncertain. Germline V gene lookup returns CDR1 MNHEY and CDR2 SVGAGI. V lost 3 bases and J 6 bases, leaving 6 bases between the germline ends. The CDR3 sequence is 12 residues long. CDR3 sequence: CASSYGFNEQFF. DNA for the CDR3: TGTGCCAGCAGTTATGGTTTCAATGAGCAGTTCTTC.

This clonotype showed up just a few times. V gene TRBV29-1 combines with J gene TRBJ2-1; 7 nucleotides match TRBD2. The ends lost 6 bases at V and 0 bases at J; junction bases unmatched: 5. The CDR3 is made up of 14 amino acids. The V gene's germline CDR1 is SQVTM and CDR2 ANQGSEA. Written as DNA, the CDR3 is TGCAGCGTCTCCAGCGGGGTCTCCTACAATGAGCAGTTCTTC. Encoded protein: CSVSSGVSYNEQFF.

In its sample, this clonotype was seen a few times. The chain joins TRBV28 to TRBJ2-7; tentative D call: TRBD2 (6 bases). Per the germline V gene, CDR1 is MDHEN and CDR2 is SYDVKM. The V and J ends lost 5 bases and 3 bases respectively, with 14 bases between them. This CDR3 is built from 14 residues. The CDR3 DNA reads as TGTGCCAGCAGTGTACCGGGACTGGGCTACGAGCAGTACTTC. Its protein product is CASSVPGLGYEQYF.

This clonotype was picked up a small number of times. This chain uses TRBV29-1 with TRBJ2-1; no reliable D call. The V gene lost 5 bases and the J gene lost 9 bases, with 8 bases spanning the gap. This CDR3 contains 10 residues. Per the germline V gene, CDR1 is SQVTM and CDR2 is ANQGSEA. CDR3 sequence reads: CSVSRPEQFF. The CDR3 DNA follows: TGCAGCGTTAGTCGGCCTGAGCAGTTCTTC.

J is TRBJ2-3 and V is TRBV7-2; D is tentatively TRBD1 or TRBD2 (5 bases each). Germline-derived CDR1 and CDR2 are SGHTA and FQGNSA. V shed 2 bases and J shed 2 bases, with 17 bases lying between them. The CDR3 has 17 amino acids. The CDR3 bases are TGTGCCAGCAGCTTACGTCGAGGGGTGTTGCTCACAGATACGCAGTATTTT. Its protein product is CASSLRRGVLLTDTQYF.

This clonotype was found a few times. The J gene is TRBJ2-3, the V gene TRBV11-3; D is perhaps TRBD2 (7 bases). Trimming cost V 4 bases and J 1 base, with 12 bases left between them. There are 15 residues in the CDR3. Germline V gene lookup returns CDR1 SGHNT and CDR2 YENEEA. The DNA for the CDR3 is TGTGCCAGCAGCTCCGGGGGGCGCGGCACAGATACGCAGTATTTT. This translates into CASSSGGRGTDTQYF.

This clonotype was detected only a few times. The chain recombines TRBV3-1 with TRBJ2-5; 10 nucleotides agree with TRBD1. CDR1 is LGHDT, CDR2 YNNKEL, per germline (reference sequence). The CDR3 totals 15 residues. The ends lost 4 bases at V and 5 bases at J; junction bases unmatched: 7. The CDR3 loop reads CASSPMTGGWETQYF. DNA for the CDR3: TGTGCCAGCAGCCCAATGACAGGGGGCTGGGAGACCCAGTACTTC.

For the CDR3, the DNA is TGTGCCAGCAGCAGGAGTCCGCGGGAAGGCGGGGAGCTGTTTTTT. Residues: CASSRSPREGGELFF. This chain joins TRBV21-1 and TRBJ2-2; the D segment call TRBD2 is taken from the table without a DNA check. TRBV21-1 constitutes a pseudogene. This CDR3 has 15 residues.

This clonotype has just a few counts. The V call is TRBV4-1, the J call TRBJ2-5; TRBD2 matches at 7 bases. V dropped 0 bases and J dropped 2; count of bases not matched to a gene: 6. The CDR3 sequence is 16 residues long. CDR1 is MGHRA and CDR2 is YSYEKL in the germline V gene. CDR3 loop: CASSQEMREPQETQYF. The DNA of the CDR3 is TGCGCCAGCAGCCAAGAAATGCGGGAGCCGCAAGAGACCCAGTACTTC.